The 30 T cell receptor beta chains given below trace back to one sample, sequenced in a study of beta chain features in type 1 diabetes. The authors reverse transcribed all of the isolated RNA, so sequencing captured expressed TCRB transcripts. Sequencing used immunoSEQ multiplex PCR; TCRdb keeps in-frame clones, though not all of them. The sample gives fewer than 400,000 clones, around 8% of which show up once; less than 0.45% is in the top ten. Sequenced material: central memory CD4+ T cells from blood. The receptors were sampled from a woman aged 18-35 years in good health.

The gene calls are TRBV6-1 and TRBJ2-7, with TRBD1 matching 9 bases. V dropped 0 bases and J dropped 7; count of bases not matched to a gene: 4. The CDR3 is made up of 14 amino acids. Germline V gives CDR1 MNHNS, CDR2 SASEGT. The CDR3 region is CASSEAGQGGEQYF. The CDR3 DNA reads as TGTGCCAGCAGTGAAGCGGGACAGGGAGGGGAGCAGTACTTC.

This clone has just a few counts. V usage is TRBV18 and J usage is TRBJ2-2; D perhaps matches TRBD2 (6 bases). The germline gives CDR1 KGHSH, CDR2 LQKENI. The CDR3 sequence is 15 residues long. The germline V and J ends were trimmed by 4 bases and 1 base, with 10 bases remaining between them. For the CDR3, the DNA is TGTGCCAGCTCACGACTTAGCGGGAACACCGGGGAGCTGTTTTTT. The encoded protein is CASSRLSGNTGELFF.

In its sample, this clone was seen many times. The J gene is TRBJ2-7, the V gene TRBV4-1; possible D gene TRBD1, 8 bases. Per the germline V gene, CDR1 is MGHRA and CDR2 is YSYEKL. There are 13 residues in the CDR3. V lost 6 bases to trimming and J lost 5 bases, with 14 bases between them. Written as DNA, the CDR3 is TGCGCCAGCAGAAGTACAGGGGGGGACGAGCAGTACTTC. This gives the protein CASRSTGGDEQYF.

The chain couples TRBV27 to TRBJ1-5; 9 nucleotides line up with TRBD1. This CDR3 spans 17 amino acids. V lost 7 bases and J lost 2; bases outside the gene matches: 12. Germline CDR1 MNHEY, CDR2 SMNVEV (reference sequence). In DNA form, the CDR3 reads TGTGCCAGCAAAATGACAGGGGGAGCGATTCGCAATCAGCCCCAGCATTTT. It encodes CASKMTGGAIRNQPQHF.

This clone turned up a few times. The chain couples TRBV13 to TRBJ2-2; 8 bases match TRBD1. CDR1 is PRHDT and CDR2 is FYEKMQ in the germline V gene (reference sequence). V gave up 3 bases and J gave up 7 bases; unmatched junction bases: 4. The CDR3 loop spans 14 amino acids. Written as DNA, the CDR3 is TGTGCCAGCAGCTTCAGGGGGCGTAGCGGGGAGCTGTTTTTT. It codes for CASSFRGRSGELFF.

This clone came up a few times. V usage is TRBV9 and J usage is TRBJ2-3; D uncertain. Germline V gene lookup returns CDR1 SGDLS and CDR2 YYNGEE. Trimming pared 5 bases from V and 5 bases from J, leaving 9 bases between. This CDR3 spans 12 amino acids. In nucleotides, the CDR3 is TGTGCCAGCAGTAGGGATCAAGATACGCAGTATTTT. Protein product: CASSRDQDTQYF.

This rearrangement joins TRBV5-1 to TRBJ1-3; the D gene is possibly TRBD1 (6 bases). V was pared by 0 bases and J by 4 bases, with 8 bases between. The CDR3 is 14 amino acids. Germline CDR1 is SGHRS and CDR2 is YFSETQ. This chain's CDR3 is CASSLGTDGNTIYF. In nucleotides, the CDR3 is TGCGCCAGCAGCTTGGGGACAGACGGAAACACCATATATTTT.

In its sample, this clone was seen many times. The rearrangement joins TRBV11-2 to TRBJ2-1; weak D call: TRBD2 (6 bases). This CDR3 is 14 amino acids long. Trimming took off 5 bases at V and 6 bases at J, with 14 bases between the two ends. Germline V lookup: CDR1 SGHAT, CDR2 FQNNGV. CDR3 coding DNA: TGTGCCAGCAGCCCGCCACCGACTAGCAATGAGCAGTTCTTC. Encoded protein: CASSPPPTSNEQFF.

This clone was found a few times. The CDR3 loop reads CASSAQTNTGELFF. CDR3 bases: TGTGCCAGCAGCGCCCAGACGAACACCGGGGAGCTGTTTTTT. The chain carries TRBV4-2 and TRBJ2-2; no reliable D call. The V gene's germline CDR1 is LGHNA and CDR2 YNFKEQ. The ends were cut back, 5 bases at V and 0 bases at J, with 7 bases in the middle. The CDR3 covers 14 residues.

This clone was seen repeatedly, ten times or more. CDR3 coding DNA: TGCGCCAGCAGCCAAGCCCCAGCAGGGCGGAATAATGAAAAACTGTTTTTT. It codes for CASSQAPAGRNNEKLFF. The chain links TRBV4-3 to TRBJ1-4; perhaps TRBD1 as D (5 bases). There are 17 residues in the CDR3. V was trimmed by 1 base and J by 4 bases, leaving 16 bases between them. Germline V gene sequence: CDR1 LGHNA, CDR2 YSLEER.

This clone has only a few counts. This sequence joins TRBV28 and TRBJ2-7, with D perhaps being TRBD1 or TRBD2 (7 bases each). Germline loops: CDR1 MDHEN, CDR2 SYDVKM. The V gene lost 6 bases and the J gene lost 3 bases, with 15 bases spanning the gap. The CDR3 loop spans 14 amino acids. The chain's CDR3 is CASSAGGAFYEQYF. The CDR3 DNA is TGTGCCAGCAGCGCAGGGGGGGCCTTCTACGAGCAGTACTTC.

A note on this clone: This sample includes further DNA sequences coding for the same CDR3. The rearrangement links TRBV28 to TRBJ2-7, with D uncertain. The CDR3 length is 11 residues. Germline V gene sequence: CDR1 MDHEN, CDR2 SYDVKM. Trimming left V 6 bases short and J 3 bases short, with 6 bases between. The CDR3: CASSLFYEQYF. The CDR3 nucleotides read TGTGCCAGCAGCCTCTTCTACGAGCAGTACTTC.

In this sample, this clone turned up a few times. V usage is TRBV9 and J usage is TRBJ1-1; D may be TRBD1 (6 bases). CDR1 and CDR2 from the germline V gene are SGDLS and YYNGEE. The ends were cut back, 4 bases at V and 7 bases at J, with 14 bases in the middle. The CDR3 contains 13 residues. The DNA for the CDR3 is TGTGCCAGCAGCCGACGACAGGTAGATGAAGCTTTCTTT. Residues: CASSRRQVDEAFF.

The rearrangement links TRBV5-6 to TRBJ2-7; TRBD1 aligns across 8 bases. The CDR3 spans 16 residues. The germline V gene has CDR1 SGHDT and CDR2 YYEEEE. V trimming: 4 bases; J trimming: 4 bases; junction bases outside the gene matches: 13. The CDR3 loop reads CASSDVRRGQGYEQYF. The DNA of the CDR3 is TGTGCCAGCAGCGATGTCCGTCGCGGACAGGGATACGAGCAGTACTTC.

This clone was observed a handful of times. The rearrangement links TRBV11-2 to TRBJ2-1; 8 bases align to TRBD2. This CDR3 has 17 amino acids. Germline-derived CDR1 and CDR2 are SGHAT and FQNNGV. Germline trimming cut 1 base from V and 6 bases from J; bases unmatched to any gene: 11. The CDR3 nucleotides are TGTGCCAGCAGCTTAGTTAGTACCAGCGGGGGATTCAATGAGCAGTTCTTC. Protein: CASSLVSTSGGFNEQFF.

The sample holds a few counts of this clone. The rearrangement joins TRBV28 to TRBJ2-1; 9 bases line up with TRBD2. This CDR3 is built from 17 residues. The V gene end was trimmed by 6 bases and the J gene end by 9 bases; junction bases not matched to a gene: 18. Germline V gene sequence: CDR1 MDHEN, CDR2 SYDVKM. CDR3 in amino acids: CASSLVASGIGASEQFF. In nucleotides, the CDR3 is TGTGCCAGCAGCTTAGTGGCTAGCGGGATTGGGGCTAGTGAGCAGTTCTTC.

On this clone itself: At the DNA level, this CDR3 is encoded by other sequences in the same sample as well. The chain has TRBV9 and TRBJ2-2; TRBD2 aligns across 9 bases. The CDR3 covers 16 residues. After removal of 7 bases from V and 4 bases from J, the junction contained 11 bases not matched to a gene. Germline assignment: CDR1 SGDLS and CDR2 YYNGEE. The DNA of the CDR3 is TGTGCCAGCTCAGTTCGTCTAGCGGGATCCACCGGGGAGCTGTTTTTT. The encoded protein is CASSVRLAGSTGELFF. The variable domain in full, completed from reference TRBV9 and TRBJ2-2, reads DSGVTQTPKHLITATGQRVTLRCSPRSGDLSVYWYQQSLDQGLQFLIQYYNGEERAKGNILERFSAQQFPDLHSELNLSSLELGDSALYFCASSVRLAGSTGELFFGEGSRLTVL.

V and J are TRBV28 and TRBJ1-1; 8 bases match TRBD1. Germline CDR1 MDHEN, CDR2 SYDVKM. The CDR3 extends over 12 amino acids. V shed 7 bases and J 8 bases; nucleotides not matched to a gene: 6. The CDR3 region has the DNA TGTGCCAGCACCATCCGGGACAGGGAAGCTTTCTTT. This gives the protein CASTIRDREAFF.

The chain combines TRBV7-6 with TRBJ1-1, with D uncertain. The length of the CDR3 is 13 residues. With 6 bases removed from V and 5 bases from J, the gap between germline ends came to 13 bases. CDR1 is SGHVS and CDR2 is FNYEAQ in the germline V gene. CDR3 DNA sequence: TGTGCCAGCAGTCCGCAGAGGGATACTGAAGCTTTCTTT. Its translation is CASSPQRDTEAFF. Full variable domain (rest looked up from reference TRBV7-6 and TRBJ1-1): GAGVSQSPRYKVTKRGQDVALRCDPISGHVSLYWYRQALGQGPEFLTYFNYEAQQDKSGLPNDRFSAERPEGSISTLTIQRTEQRDSAMYRCASSPQRDTEAFFGQGTRLTVV.

There are a few counts of this clone. The chain employs TRBV5-1 and TRBJ2-1; tentatively, D is TRBD2 (5 bases). Germline loops: CDR1 SGHRS, CDR2 YFSETQ. CDR3 size: 14 residues. V was trimmed by 2 bases and J by 8 bases, leaving 14 bases between them. The CDR3: CASSFLLGRDEQFF. The CDR3 DNA reads TGCGCCAGCAGCTTCCTACTGGGGAGAGATGAGCAGTTCTTC. The variable domain in full, completed from reference TRBV5-1 and TRBJ2-1, reads KAGVTQTPRYLIKTRGQQVTLSCSPISGHRSVSWYQQTPGQGLQFLFEYFSETQRNKGNFPGRFSGRQFSNSRSEMNVSTLELGDSALYLCASSFLLGRDEQFFGPGTRLTVL.

This clone was detected only a few times. J is TRBJ2-1 and V is TRBV14, with D perhaps matching TRBD1 (5 bases). The CDR3 has 13 residues. Trimming pared 2 bases from V and 15 bases from J, leaving 17 bases between. Germline CDR1 reads SGHDN; CDR2 reads FVKESK. CDR3 sequence reads: CASSQQGLDMGFF. The CDR3 nucleotides read TGTGCCAGCAGCCAACAGGGATTAGACATGGGGTTCTTC.

The V and J genes are TRBV5-6 and TRBJ2-5; D gene uncertain. The germline CDR1 and CDR2 sequences are SGHDT and YYEEEE. This CDR3 spans 12 amino acids. V was pared by 1 base and J by 4 bases, with 5 bases between. In DNA form, the CDR3 reads TGTGCCAGCAGCTTGAACTTAGAGACCCAGTACTTC. Translated, it gives CASSLNLETQYF.

This clone was counted only a few times. The rearrangement joins TRBV28 to TRBJ1-2, with D tentatively TRBD1 (6 bases). From germline, CDR1 is MDHEN and CDR2 SYDVKM. This CDR3 is 14 amino acids long. V lost 6 bases and J 7 bases, leaving 18 bases between the germline ends. The DNA of the CDR3 is TGTGCCAGCAGCCAACCCTACAGGGAGAGTGGCTACACCTTC. Its translation: CASSQPYRESGYTF.

The rearrangement links TRBV9 to TRBJ1-4; D not resolved. V lost 5 bases, J lost 6 bases, and 14 bases lay in between. This CDR3 contains 14 residues. The germline V gene has CDR1 SGDLS and CDR2 YYNGEE. The CDR3 DNA sequence: TGTGCCAGCAGTACTGGCCCGACCCATGAAAAACTGTTTTTT. Its protein product is CASSTGPTHEKLFF.

This clone was counted a few times. J is TRBJ2-6 and V is TRBV6-5; no definite D call. CDR1 and CDR2 (germline): MNHEY, SVGAGI. Trimming stripped 6 bases from V and 2 bases from J, with 8 bases between. This CDR3 comprises 14 residues. The CDR3 coding sequence is TGTGCCAGCAGGGGGTCGACTGGGGCCAACGTCCTGACTTTC. Translating gives CASRGSTGANVLTF.

This clone occurred a few times. The junction and the germline gene differ at one end; a read error may be behind it. Distinct nucleotide sequences in the sample also encode this CDR3. The J gene is TRBJ1-5, the V gene TRBV7-2, with TRBD1 matching over 7 bases. The CDR3 has 15 amino acids. Per the germline V gene, CDR1 is SGHTA and CDR2 is FQGNSA. For the CDR3, the DNA is TGTGCCAGCAGCCTAGCAGGGGGTGGCAATCAGCCCCAGCATTTT. Translating it yields CASSLAGGGNQPQHF.

At least ten counts were recorded for this clone. V usage is TRBV2 and J usage is TRBJ1-4, with 8 bases identical to TRBD1. The CDR3 covers 17 residues. Germline assignment: CDR1 SNHLY and CDR2 FYNNEI. Trimming at V came to 6 bases and at J to 2 bases, leaving 11 bases not matched to a gene. The CDR3 DNA reads TGTGCCAGCAGACGTACAGGGGGTTGGCGGACTAATGAAAAACTGTTTTTT. Amino acid sequence: CASRRTGGWRTNEKLFF.

The CDR3, as DNA: TGTGCCAGCTCACCAGTGGGGCTAGCGGGTTCCAATGAGCAGTTCTTC. Translated, it gives CASSPVGLAGSNEQFF. The chain couples TRBV18 to TRBJ2-1; 8 nucleotides match TRBD2. Trimming removed 2 bases from V and 6 bases from J; junction bases left unmatched: 9. Per the germline V gene, CDR1 is KGHSH and CDR2 is LQKENI. CDR3 length: 16 amino acids.

This clone appeared a few times. The rearrangement joins TRBV4-3 to TRBJ1-3; D is uncertain. With 0 bases removed from V and 1 base from J, the gap between germline ends came to 19 bases. The germline gives CDR1 LGHNA, CDR2 YSLEER. The CDR3 is 19 residues long. The CDR3 DNA reads as TGCGCCAGCAGCCAAGATAGGAGGTCAGCAGCACCTTCTGGAAACACCATATATTTT. It codes for CASSQDRRSAAPSGNTIYF.

This clone came up many times. The rearrangement joins TRBV15 to TRBJ1-2, with D tentatively TRBD1 (5 bases). Germline values: CDR1 LNHNV, CDR2 YYDKDF (reference sequence). The CDR3 runs to 14 residues. V was trimmed by 4 bases and J by 3 bases, leaving 12 bases between them. The CDR3 loop reads CATSISRVDYGYTF. CDR3 in DNA: TGTGCCACCAGCATCTCCAGGGTTGACTATGGCTACACCTTC.